The 18 T cell receptor beta chains given below trace back to one sample, sequenced in a study of molecular identifiers for immune sequencing clone quantification. One entry per CDR3 protein results from TCRdb running MiXCR on the PCR reads. The sample shows about half a million distinct CDR3 sequences, 25% of them seen only once. Input material: naive CD8+ T cells from blood, with Jurkat cell RNA spiked in. Indicated subset: FACS-sorted CD8+CD4-CCR7+CD45RA+ naive T cells. These receptors were obtained from a human donor in good health. Some libraries in this study had Jurkat cell RNA spiked in.

The gene calls are TRBV20-1 and TRBJ2-3; D uncertain. V gave up 0 bases and J gave up 4 bases, with 5 bases separating them. The CDR3 loop spans 12 amino acids. Germline lookup yields CDR1 DFQATT and CDR2 SNEGSKA (reference sequence). The CDR3 nucleotides read TGCAGTGCTAGAGATGCCGCAGATACGCAGTATTTT. Protein sequence: CSARDAADTQYF.

The genes are TRBV30 and TRBJ2-5; D possibly corresponds to TRBD1 (6 bases). Trimming took 2 bases from V and 5 from J, leaving 12 bases between them. The CDR3 length is 13 residues. In germline, CDR1 is GTSNPN, CDR2 SVGIG (reference sequence). The CDR3 reads CAWSSRGSETQYF. The DNA for the CDR3 is TGTGCCTGGAGTTCCAGGGGTTCTGAGACCCAGTACTTC.

Comment on this clonotype: A much more abundant neighbour one base away suggests this may be a read error. The chain combines TRBV30 with TRBJ1-5; D is uncertain. The germline V and J ends were trimmed by 0 bases and 0 bases, with 9 bases remaining between them. There are 15 residues in the CDR3. Germline V CDR1 and CDR2: GTSNPN, SVGIG (reference sequence). The CDR3 DNA reads as TGTGCCTGGAGTGTACTTGCGGTTAGCAATCAGCCCCAGCATTTT. Protein: CAWSVLAVSNQPQHF.

To note about this clonotype: At one end, the junction sequence differs from germline, possibly due to a read error. The rearrangement joins TRBV7-3 to TRBJ2-3; TRBD2 aligns across 7 bases. The length of the CDR3 is 15 residues. Germline assignment: CDR1 SGHTA and CDR2 FQGTGA. In DNA form, the CDR3 reads TGTGCCAACAGCTCACTAGCGACTAGCACAGATACGCAGTATTTT. This gives the protein CANSSLATSTDTQYF.

This clonotype was counted between two and nine times. The chain carries TRBV12-3 or TRBV12-4 and TRBJ1-5, with TRBD1 as a possible D gene (5 bases). The V end was cut by 3 bases, the J end by 2 bases, with 11 bases between. This CDR3 contains 15 residues. The chain's CDR3 is CASSFSVGGNQPQHF. The DNA for the CDR3 is TGTGCCAGCAGTTTCTCGGTGGGGGGCAATCAGCCCCAGCATTTT.

This clonotype has more than one count but fewer than ten. One junction end does not reproduce the germline sequence, and a read error may be involved. The chain has TRBV7-7 and TRBJ2-6; 8 bases agree with TRBD1. The germline V gene encodes CDR1 SSHAT and CDR2 FNYEAQ (reference sequence). The CDR3 sequence is 19 residues long. The CDR3 region has the DNA TGTGCTAGCAGCTCCGGCCCGGACAGGGAGGTCTCTGGGGCCAACGTCCTGACTTTC. Its translation is CASSSGPDREVSGANVLTF.

The table lists this clonotype with many counts. The chain joins TRBV7-9 to TRBJ2-7; D gene ambiguous. Deletions cut 5 bases from V and 7 bases from J, with 12 bases between. Germline CDR1 reads SEHNR; CDR2 reads FQNEAQ (reference sequence). The CDR3 contains 12 residues. The CDR3, as DNA: TGTGCCAGCAGCCACTCGGTAGGGGAGCAGTACTTC. Protein: CASSHSVGEQYF.

This clonotype was detected only a few times. The chain joins TRBV2 to TRBJ2-3, with a tentative D call TRBD1 (7 bases). Trimming removed 2 bases at V and 6 bases at J, with 21 bases between. Germline V lookup: CDR1 SNHLY, CDR2 FYNNEI. The CDR3 sequence is 17 residues long. In nucleotides, the CDR3 is TGTGCCAGCAGTGAATGGGCGGGACAGACTGACGCGGATACGCAGTATTTT. Its protein product is CASSEWAGQTDADTQYF.

This clonotype was picked up many times. This sequence joins TRBV10-3 and TRBJ2-7; D gene uncertain. The CDR3 is 11 residues long. The V end lost 4 bases, the J end lost 6 bases, and 7 bases lay between the germline ends. The germline V gene encodes CDR1 ENHRY and CDR2 SYGVKD. CDR3 region: CAISAEAEQYF. CDR3 nucleotides: TGTGCCATCAGTGCAGAAGCCGAGCAGTACTTC.

This clonotype was observed a few times. V and J are TRBV5-5 and TRBJ2-7, with a possible D match to TRBD2 (6 bases). V lost 5 bases and J lost 3, with 15 bases in between. This CDR3 region has 14 residues. CDR1 SGHKS and CDR2 YYEKEE come from the germline V gene (reference sequence). CDR3 nucleotides: TGTGCCAGCAGTTTTGGTTTGGGGGGCTACGAGCAGTACTTC. It codes for CASSFGLGGYEQYF.

V is TRBV6-5 and J is TRBJ2-5; 8 bases line up with TRBD1. Germline V gene sequence: CDR1 MNHEY, CDR2 SVGAGI. This CDR3 contains 13 residues. V shed 6 bases and J 6 bases; nucleotides not matched to a gene: 6. CDR3 sequence reads: CASSAGGVKTQYF. Written as DNA, the CDR3 is TGTGCCAGCAGCGCAGGGGGCGTAAAGACCCAGTACTTC.

In this sample, this clonotype turned up many times. The V call is TRBV6-2 or TRBV6-3, the J call TRBJ2-5, with D uncertain. Per germline, CDR1 MNHEY and CDR2 SVGEGT. Trimming removed 1 base from V and 2 bases from J, with 8 bases in between. This CDR3 is built from 14 residues. This chain's CDR3 is CASSYWQKQETQYF. CDR3 nucleotide sequence: TGTGCCAGCAGTTACTGGCAGAAGCAAGAGACCCAGTACTTC.

V gene TRBV24-1 combines with J gene TRBJ2-2, with 8 bases aligning to TRBD1. V lost 1 base and J lost 4; bases outside the gene matches: 4. The CDR3 runs 16 residues. From germline, CDR1 is KGHDR and CDR2 SFDVKD. CDR3 region: CATSDFSQGGTGELFF. The CDR3 coding sequence is TGTGCCACCAGTGATTTCTCACAGGGGGGCACCGGGGAGCTGTTTTTT.

This clonotype has ten or more counts. V and J are TRBV14 and TRBJ2-1; D is possibly TRBD1 (6 bases). CDR3 length equals 16 residues. V lost 1 base, J lost 0 bases, and 10 bases lay in between. Germline V gene data show CDR1 as SGHDN and CDR2 as FVKESK. As DNA, the CDR3 is TGTGCCAGCAGCCAAGGTCCGGACAGCTCCTACAATGAGCAGTTCTTC. It codes for CASSQGPDSSYNEQFF.

This clonotype was seen at least ten times. The chain joins TRBV4-3 to TRBJ1-5; 12 nucleotides align to TRBD1. Germline lookup yields CDR1 LGHNA and CDR2 YSLEER. Trimming removed 0 bases from V and 6 bases from J; junction bases left unmatched: 3. The CDR3 contains 16 residues. The CDR3 loop is CASSQDWDRGRQPQHF. In DNA form, the CDR3 reads TGCGCCAGCAGCCAAGATTGGGACAGGGGGCGTCAGCCCCAGCATTTT.

Many counts were recorded for this clonotype. The V gene is TRBV20-1, the J gene TRBJ2-7, with D possibly called TRBD1 or TRBD2 (6 bases each). With 3 bases removed from V and 0 bases from J, the gap between germline ends came to 12 bases. This CDR3 is 14 amino acids long. Germline CDR1 is DFQATT and CDR2 is SNEGSKA (reference sequence). CDR3 sequence reads: CSASEGGHSYEQYF. The CDR3 coding sequence is TGCAGTGCTAGTGAGGGGGGCCACTCCTACGAGCAGTACTTC.

The V and J genes are TRBV19 and TRBJ2-1; 8 bases agree with TRBD2. With V trimmed by 7 bases and J by 3 bases, 8 bases remained unmatched. Germline V CDR1 and CDR2: LNHDA, SQIVND (reference sequence). This CDR3 has 15 amino acids. The CDR3 loop is CASTKAGGYYNEQFF. The DNA of the CDR3 is TGTGCCAGTACTAAGGCGGGGGGATACTACAATGAGCAGTTCTTC. Combining the CDR3 with reference TRBV19 and TRBJ2-1 gives the whole variable domain DGGITQSPKYLFRKEGQNVTLSCEQNLNHDAMYWYRQDPGQGLRLIYYSQIVNDFQKGDIAEGYSVSREKKESFPLTVTSAQKNPTAFYLCASTKAGGYYNEQFFGPGTRLTVL.

Worth noting for this clonotype: The junction departs from the called germline gene at one end, perhaps through a read error. V gene TRBV7-9 combines with J gene TRBJ1-1, with D maybe TRBD1 (6 bases). Looked up from germline, CDR1 is SEHNR and CDR2 is FQNEAQ (reference sequence). This CDR3 has 14 amino acids. The CDR3 loop is CTSSLVLGASEAFF. The CDR3 DNA reads as TGTACCAGCAGCTTAGTTCTGGGGGCAAGTGAAGCTTTCTTT.